This T cell receptor beta chain was sequenced in a study of beta chain features in type 1 diabetes. Findings and caveats of the study: A moderate, significant TCRB CDR3 shortening appeared in type 1 diabetes across four CD4+ subsets. TCRB repertoires of naive, central memory and Treg cells appeared more similar among patients than among healthy donors.

Germline V gene data show CDR1 as SEHNR and CDR2 as FQNEAQ (reference sequence). J was trimmed by 4 bases and V by 5 bases; bases with no gene match: 5. The CDR3 has 14 amino acids. Expressed TCRB transcripts were sequenced because the entire RNA isolate underwent reverse transcription. The assay was immunoSEQ multiplex PCR, and TCRdb's table has in-frame clones only and misses some. Of 250,000 to 300,000 clones detected, roughly 25% appear once; the ten largest clones hold around 0.011%. With regard to this clone: Its antigen is not identified.

The clonotype comes from a woman aged 25 to 39 with type 1 diabetes. The V and J genes are TRBV7-9 and TRBJ2-5; 9 nucleotides match TRBD2. Sequences were obtained from naive CD4+ T cells from blood. CDR3 region: CASSPATSGETQYF. As DNA, the CDR3 is TGTGCCAGCAGCCCTGCGACTAGCGGAGAGACCCAGTACTTC.